This T cell receptor beta chain was identified in a study of blood T cell repertoires in COVID-19. Trimming took 4 bases from V and 6 from J, leaving 15 bases between them. The CDR3 has 14 amino acids. Germline V CDR1 and CDR2: MNHEY, SMNVEV (reference sequence). Ages ranged from 18 to 89 years, with residence in approximately 23 US areas. TCRdb's table, derived via immunoSEQ multiplex PCR, lists solely in-frame clones and lacks some. The table lists 200,000 to 250,000 clones, just over 90% of them singletons. The chain is built from TRBV27 and TRBJ1-1; D perhaps matches TRBD1 (6 bases). The specimen was PBMCs or T cells enriched from blood (not recorded which). The source of this sequence is a woman between 18 and 29 years old who had recovered from COVID-19. CDR3 protein: CASSYTTGLSEAFF. CDR3 sequence (DNA): TGTGCCAGCAGTTATACCACAGGGTTGTCTGAAGCTTTCTTT.